The 26 T cell receptor beta chains below come from one sample, sequenced in a study of shared clonotypes between healthy human individuals. Method: immunoSEQ multiplex PCR; TCRdb's copy keeps in-frame clones and lacks some. The table has about 2.4 million clones, approximately 94% seen once. Sequencing used naive CD4+ T cells from PBMCs. The subset denotes: CD45RA+ positively selected. The source of these receptors is a man younger than 35 in good health. Some clones in this sample may be carry-over from other donors' samples.

The chain is built from TRBV6-1 and TRBJ1-2; TRBD1 matches at 8 bases. Germline V gene lookup returns CDR1 MNHNS and CDR2 SASEGT. The CDR3 is made up of 14 amino acids. J gave up 3 bases and V 6 bases, and 6 bases lay outside the gene matches. CDR3 nucleotides: TGTGCCAGCAGCCGACAGGGGTCGGACTATGGCTACACCTTC. This gives the protein CASSRQGSDYGYTF.

Worth noting for this clone: Other DNA sequences in the same sample also yield this CDR3. The chain couples TRBV5-1 to TRBJ2-1; TRBD2 is a possible D gene (5 bases). This CDR3 comprises 15 residues. Germline CDR1 reads SGHRS; CDR2 reads YFSETQ. V lost 1 base, J lost 2 bases, and 10 bases lay in between. CDR3 loop: CASSLSGIAYNEQFF. Here the CDR3 DNA reads TGCGCCAGCAGCTTGTCGGGGATAGCCTACAATGAGCAGTTCTTC.

J is TRBJ2-5 and V is TRBV5-1, with D maybe TRBD2 (6 bases). The CDR3 has 18 amino acids. The germline CDR1 and CDR2 sequences are SGHRS and YFSETQ. With 0 bases removed from V and 5 bases from J, the gap between germline ends came to 23 bases. CDR3 region: CASSLVGLQGPYRETQYF. The CDR3 nucleotides are TGCGCCAGCAGCTTGGTGGGACTCCAAGGCCCATATAGGGAGACCCAGTACTTC.

The chain links TRBV6-6 to TRBJ1-5; D possibly corresponds to TRBD1 (5 bases). The V end was cut by 7 bases, the J end by 6 bases, with 16 bases between. CDR3 length equals 14 residues. Looked up from germline, CDR1 is MNHNY and CDR2 is SVGAGI (reference sequence). CDR3 coding DNA: TGTGCCAGCATTCCTAACCCGGGACTTCAGCCCCAGCATTTT. Amino acid sequence: CASIPNPGLQPQHF.

The chain carries TRBV28 and TRBJ1-5; 8 bases fit TRBD1. Per germline, CDR1 MDHEN and CDR2 SYDVKM. Trimming cost V 5 bases and J 3 bases; bases outside gene matches: 3. This CDR3 contains 14 residues. The CDR3 nucleotides are TGTGCCAGCAGTCCAGGGGGCTTCAATCAGCCCCAGCATTTT. Its translation: CASSPGGFNQPQHF. Supplemented by reference TRBV28 and TRBJ1-5, the full variable domain reads DVKVTQSSRYLVKRTGEKVFLECVQDMDHENMFWYRQDPGLGLRLIYFSYDVKMKEKGDIPEGYSVSREKKERFSLILESASTNQTSMYLCASSPGGFNQPQHFGDGTRLSIL.

The CDR3 nucleotides read TGTGCCTGGAGAAATGGGGGAGGGCCGAATGAGCAGTTCTTC. Amino acid sequence: CAWRNGGGPNEQFF. This chain uses TRBV30 with TRBJ2-1; 7 bases agree with TRBD2. The CDR3 is 14 residues long. Germline loops: CDR1 GTSNPN, CDR2 SVGIG (reference sequence). J gave up 7 bases and V 3 bases, and 9 bases lay outside the gene matches.

V gene TRBV21-1 combines with J gene TRBJ2-7. TRBV21-1 is a recognized pseudogene. This CDR3 has 14 residues. This CDR3 is CASSKGSKSYEQYF. CDR3 DNA sequence: TGTGCCAGCAGCAAAGGCTCAAAGTCCTACGAGCAGTACTTC.

The chain combines TRBV6-5 with TRBJ2-1, with D perhaps TRBD2 (6 bases). Trimming cost V 2 bases and J 6 bases, with 14 bases left between them. The CDR3 contains 15 residues. The germline V gene has CDR1 MNHEY and CDR2 SVGAGI. The CDR3, as DNA: TGTGCCAGCAGTTACATGGAGGGGCCCCGCAATGAGCAGTTCTTC. Translated: CASSYMEGPRNEQFF.

The rearrangement joins TRBV28 to TRBJ2-5; TRBD1 aligns across 7 bases. Germline-derived CDR1 and CDR2 are MDHEN and SYDVKM. With V trimmed by 6 bases and J by 2 bases, 3 bases remained unmatched. The CDR3 runs 13 residues. The CDR3 bases are TGTGCCAGCAGCTGGACAGGACAAGAGACCCAGTACTTC. The encoded protein is CASSWTGQETQYF.

The chain recombines TRBV30 with TRBJ1-2, with D perhaps matching TRBD1 (6 bases). Trimming removed 5 bases at V and 2 bases at J, with 18 bases between. This CDR3 is built from 15 residues. CDR1 GTSNPN and CDR2 SVGIG come from the germline V gene (reference sequence). As DNA, the CDR3 is TGTGCCTGGTCAGTCGGAGGGGGGGGCAACTATGGCTACACCTTC. Translation gives CAWSVGGGGNYGYTF.

The chain joins TRBV28 to TRBJ1-1, with D hard to call. The CDR3 is 15 residues long. Germline V gives CDR1 MDHEN, CDR2 SYDVKM. Trimming shortened V by 3 bases and J by 0 bases, and 11 bases separated the two germline ends. The CDR3 region has the DNA TGTGCCAGCAGTTTTAGGGAACCCATGAACACTGAAGCTTTCTTT. Protein product: CASSFREPMNTEAFF.

J is TRBJ1-4 and V is TRBV7-8, with D uncertain. The CDR3 is 15 residues long. Germline CDR1 SGHVS, CDR2 FQNEAQ. Trimming took 5 bases from V and 0 from J, leaving 10 bases between them. The DNA for the CDR3 is TGTGCCAGCAGCCAGCGGACCTCAACTAATGAAAAACTGTTTTTT. It encodes CASSQRTSTNEKLFF.

The chain carries TRBV2 and TRBJ1-2; possible D gene TRBD1, 5 bases. This CDR3 has 11 residues. V was pared by 8 bases and J by 8 bases, with 12 bases between. Germline V gene sequence: CDR1 SNHLY, CDR2 FYNNEI. The CDR3 sequence: CASAQTGGYTF. The CDR3 region has the DNA TGTGCCAGCGCTCAAACAGGCGGCTACACCTTC.

This clone was found a few times. The V gene is TRBV6-5, the J gene TRBJ2-7, with a weak D call TRBD2 (5 bases). This CDR3 spans 13 amino acids. CDR1 is MNHEY and CDR2 is SVGAGI in the germline V gene. Trimming stripped 5 bases from V and 4 bases from J, with 12 bases between. Here the CDR3 DNA reads TGTGCCAGCAGTGACGGAGGTAGATACGAGCAGTACTTC. It yields the protein CASSDGGRYEQYF.

The gene calls are TRBV6-1 and TRBJ2-3, with D possibly being TRBD1 (6 bases). The germline V and J ends were trimmed by 9 bases and 0 bases, with 13 bases remaining between them. Germline lookup yields CDR1 MNHNS and CDR2 SASEGT. This CDR3 spans 14 amino acids. DNA for the CDR3: TGTGCCAGTCAGGTGAGGGGGAGCACAGATACGCAGTATTTT. This codes for CASQVRGSTDTQYF.

The chain carries TRBV25-1 and TRBJ2-7; TRBD2 aligns across 8 bases. Germline V CDR1 and CDR2: MGHDK, SYGVNS. Losses at the gene ends were 0 bases for V and 0 bases for J; bases not matched to a gene: 4. The length of the CDR3 is 16 residues. The DNA of the CDR3 is TGTGCCAGCAGTGAATATACGGGAGGGAGCTCCTACGAGCAGTACTTC. This sequence encodes CASSEYTGGSSYEQYF.

V is TRBV7-2 and J is TRBJ1-2; tentative D call: TRBD1 (6 bases). Deletions cut 2 bases from V and 7 bases from J, with 14 bases between. Germline values: CDR1 SGHTA, CDR2 FQGNSA. This CDR3 comprises 14 residues. The CDR3, as DNA: TGTGCCAGCAGCTTACAGGAGAGGGGGTCTGGCTACACCTTC. This encodes CASSLQERGSGYTF.

V and J are TRBV7-3 and TRBJ2-2; 8 positions match TRBD1. CDR1 and CDR2 (germline): SGHTA, FQGTGA. The CDR3 has 15 amino acids. J was trimmed by 5 bases and V by 3 bases; bases with no gene match: 5. The CDR3 DNA sequence: TGTGCCAGCAGCTTTCAGGGGGCATGGACCGGGGAGCTGTTTTTT. Encoded protein: CASSFQGAWTGELFF. Full variable domain (outside the CDR3, taken from reference TRBV7-3 and TRBJ2-2): GAGVSQTPSNKVTEKGKYVELRCDPISGHTALYWYRQSLGQGPEFLIYFQGTGAADDSGLPNDRFFAVRPEGSVSTLKIQRTERGDSAVYLCASSFQGAWTGELFFGEGSRLTVL.

The genes are TRBV19 and TRBJ2-1, with 8 bases fitting TRBD2. Germline trimming cut 8 bases from V and 0 bases from J; bases unmatched to any gene: 24. CDR3 length: 21 amino acids. The germline gives CDR1 LNHDA, CDR2 SQIVND (reference sequence). CDR3 residues: CASLSREGRPSQGPSYNEQFF. The CDR3 bases are TGTGCCAGTCTGTCCCGGGAGGGCCGTCCATCCCAAGGGCCCTCCTACAATGAGCAGTTCTTC.

V gene TRBV30 combines with J gene TRBJ2-3; tentative D call: TRBD2 (8 bases). CDR1 is GTSNPN, CDR2 SVGIG, per germline (reference sequence). Trimming took 3 bases from V and 1 from J, leaving 26 bases between them. The CDR3 has 19 residues. The CDR3 loop is CAWRFRGISGNLRTDTQYF. For the CDR3, the DNA is TGTGCCTGGAGATTCAGGGGGATTAGCGGGAACTTACGCACAGATACGCAGTATTTT.

V is TRBV5-1 and J is TRBJ1-1; weak D call: TRBD1 (6 bases). V was shortened by 4 bases and J by 3 bases, with 19 bases between the two germline ends. This CDR3 comprises 16 residues. Germline values: CDR1 SGHRS, CDR2 YFSETQ. CDR3 protein: CASSPQLQGRDTEAFF. CDR3 coding DNA: TGCGCCAGCAGCCCACAATTACAGGGTAGGGACACTGAAGCTTTCTTT.

A remark on this clone: Within the sample, other DNA sequences also encode this same CDR3. This rearrangement joins TRBV5-6 to TRBJ2-7; no clear D gene. In germline, CDR1 is SGHDT, CDR2 YYEEEE. CDR3 length: 12 residues. The germline V and J ends were trimmed by 0 bases and 5 bases, with 6 bases remaining between them. As DNA, the CDR3 is TGTGCCAGCAGCTTGGTTGGGGACGAGCAGTACTTC. It codes for CASSLVGDEQYF. The variable domain in full, with the rest retrieved from reference TRBV5-6 and TRBJ2-7, is DAGVTQSPTHLIKTRGQQVTLRCSPKSGHDTVSWYQQALGQGPQFIFQYYEEEERQRGNFPDRFSGHQFPNYSSELNVNALLLGDSALYLCASSLVGDEQYFGPGTRLTVT.

The chain combines TRBV7-9 with TRBJ2-2; 7 bases agree with TRBD2. In germline, CDR1 is SEHNR, CDR2 FQNEAQ (reference sequence). With V trimmed by 1 base and J by 3 bases, 8 bases remained unmatched. The CDR3 is 17 amino acids. CDR3 residues: CASSLVAGEEDTGELFF. CDR3 coding DNA: TGTGCCAGCAGCTTAGTGGCGGGGGAGGAGGACACCGGGGAGCTGTTTTTT.

The chain joins TRBV11-2 to TRBJ2-1, with TRBD2 matching over 11 bases. J gave up 4 bases and V 4 bases, and 3 bases lay outside the gene matches. CDR1 and CDR2 from the germline V gene are SGHAT and FQNNGV. This CDR3 comprises 15 residues. DNA for the CDR3: TGTGCCAGCAGCTCTAGCGGGAGGTTTTACAATGAGCAGTTCTTC. This codes for CASSSSGRFYNEQFF. Full variable domain (remainder filled in from reference TRBV11-2 and TRBJ2-1): EAGVAQSPRYKIIEKRQSVAFWCNPISGHATLYWYQQILGQGPKLLIQFQNNGVVDDSQLPKDRFSAERLKGVDSTLKIQPAKLEDSAVYLCASSSSGRFYNEQFFGPGTRLTVL.

This clone was seen a single time. The CDR3 spells CASSPFATAPGYTF. CDR3 DNA: TGTGCCAGCAGCCCTTTTGCGACGGCGCCCGGCTACACCTTC. The rearrangement joins TRBV28 to TRBJ1-2; D ambiguous. This CDR3 is built from 14 residues. Germline V gives CDR1 MDHEN, CDR2 SYDVKM. V lost 6 bases and J lost 8, with 19 bases in between.

This sequence joins TRBV10-3 and TRBJ1-2; D is perhaps TRBD1 (6 bases). The germline gives CDR1 ENHRY, CDR2 SYGVKD. The V end lost 2 bases, the J end lost 1 base, and 17 bases lay between the germline ends. CDR3 length: 17 residues. Here the CDR3 DNA reads TGTGCCATCAGTGAGCCCCTAGACAGGATAGGTAACTATGGCTACACCTTC. The encoded protein is CAISEPLDRIGNYGYTF.